The clone carrying this T cell receptor (beta chain) was counted a few times. The data are from a study of shared clonotypes between healthy human individuals. Trimming took off 6 bases at V and 7 bases at J, with 9 bases between the two ends. The germline gives CDR1 ENHRY, CDR2 SYGVKD. This CDR3 contains 11 residues. TCRdb's copy holds only in-frame clones and misses some; the assay was immunoSEQ multiplex PCR. The table includes about 2.4 million clones, under 95% detected once. The sample consisted of naive CD4+ T cells from PBMCs. Documented subset: CD45RA+ positively selected. The J gene is TRBJ1-1, the V gene TRBV10-3, with unresolved D. The source is a man aged 18 to 29 in good health. Some clones in this sample may be carry-over from other donors' samples. The CDR3 here is CAISDGFEAFF. In DNA form, the CDR3 reads TGTGCCATCAGCGACGGATTTGAAGCTTTCTTT.